This paragraph reports one T cell receptor beta chain. Its antigen is not known. The data were taken from a study of T cell responses to AZD1222 COVID-19 vaccine. V gave up 3 bases and J gave up 4 bases; unmatched junction bases: 13. CDR1 and CDR2 (germline): SGHDT, YYEEEE. The CDR3 runs to 17 residues. Overall study results and limits: Among spike-specific TCRs, nearly half reportedly target unmutated variant regions. Repertoire samples came only from after the peak T cell response.

Measured with immunoSEQ multiplex PCR; TCRdb has only the in-frame clones, and not every one. This sample has about 26,000 clones, with around 90% found just once. The TCR sequence derives from an adult who received the AZD1222 COVID-19 vaccine. The chain combines TRBV5-6 with TRBJ2-3; the match to TRBD2 covers 8 bases. The sample in question was peripheral blood, obtained 28 days after the second AZD1222 dose. The DNA of the CDR3 is TGTGCCAGCAGCTCCCGGACGGGGGGGCAACCGTCAGATACGCAGTATTTT. Its translation is CASSSRTGGQPSDTQYF.